This passage covers 16 T cell receptor beta chains from one sample sequenced in a study of T-cell reconstitution after alpha-beta-depleted transplantation in children. Construction of the TCRbeta library involved unique molecular identifiers. MiXCR, run by TCRdb on the PCR reads, gives a single entry per CDR3 protein. The data hold about 980,000 distinct CDR3 sequences, with around 30% observed a single time. The sequenced sample was PBMCs, mostly from graft donor cells, obtained 360 days after TCRalphabeta/CD19-depleted stem cell transplant. The receptor set was obtained from a boy in the first two years of life who had a stem cell transplant for SCID, so the T cells may come from the graft donor.

This clonotype has only a few counts. The chain recombines TRBV15 with TRBJ2-5; D possibly uses TRBD1 or TRBD2 (5 bases each). V was cut by 9 bases and J by 4 bases, with 15 bases left in between. CDR3 length equals 13 residues. In germline, CDR1 is LNHNV, CDR2 YYDKDF (reference sequence). The CDR3 spells CATSWGRGETQYF. For the CDR3, the DNA is TGTGCCACTAGCTGGGGCCGGGGAGAGACCCAGTACTTC.

J is TRBJ2-7 and V is TRBV4-1; a weak D match, TRBD1 (6 bases). This CDR3 comprises 15 residues. The ends were cut back, 0 bases at V and 4 bases at J, with 13 bases in the middle. Germline V gene lookup returns CDR1 MGHRA and CDR2 YSYEKL. In nucleotides, the CDR3 is TGCGCCAGCAGCCAAGATACAGGGTACGAGTACGAGCAGTACTTC. It encodes CASSQDTGYEYEQYF.

V usage is TRBV4-3 and J usage is TRBJ2-1; D remains ambiguous. In germline, CDR1 is LGHNA, CDR2 YSLEER. This CDR3 is built from 19 residues. The V and J ends lost 0 bases and 0 bases respectively, with 18 bases between them. This CDR3 reads CASSQESLVYPSSYNEQFF. The CDR3 coding sequence is TGCGCCAGCAGCCAAGAAAGTTTAGTGTACCCTAGCTCCTACAATGAGCAGTTCTTC.

The rearrangement links TRBV6-1 to TRBJ2-3, with 7 bases matching TRBD2. Unmatched junction bases numbered 14, after V lost 6 bases and J lost 2 bases. The CDR3 length is 17 residues. Germline V gene lookup returns CDR1 MNHNS and CDR2 SASEGT. DNA of the CDR3: TGTGCCAGCAGCCCCCTTAGACTAGCCTCACCCACAGATACGCAGTATTTT. This encodes CASSPLRLASPTDTQYF.

The chain uses TRBV27 and TRBJ1-1, with TRBD1 matching 9 bases. This CDR3 has 13 residues. Germline loops: CDR1 MNHEY, CDR2 SMNVEV (reference sequence). Trimming removed 5 bases from V and 11 bases from J; junction bases left unmatched: 9. CDR3 in amino acids: CASSLLQGALAFF. The CDR3 region has the DNA TGTGCCAGCAGTCTATTACAGGGGGCTCTGGCTTTCTTT.

The genes are TRBV6-5 and TRBJ2-1; the D gene is possibly TRBD1 (5 bases). CDR1 and CDR2 from the germline V gene are MNHEY and SVGAGI. V was pared by 6 bases and J by 7 bases, with 13 bases between. The CDR3 covers 13 residues. The CDR3 spells CASSYMQGNEQFF. CDR3 DNA: TGTGCCAGCAGCTACATGCAGGGAAATGAGCAGTTCTTC.

The V and J genes are TRBV3-1 and TRBJ2-7; 7 bases are shared with TRBD1. Trimming cost V 4 bases and J 5 bases; bases outside gene matches: 11. The CDR3 is made up of 15 amino acids. The germline CDR1 and CDR2 sequences are LGHDT and YNNKEL (reference sequence). DNA for the CDR3: TGTGCCAGCAGCCCTTCCGACAGGGTCATTAACGAGCAGTACTTC. It encodes CASSPSDRVINEQYF.

This chain joins TRBV4-1 and TRBJ2-5, with TRBD2 matching 11 bases. V shed 0 bases and J 1 base; nucleotides not matched to a gene: 10. The CDR3 covers 19 residues. Germline assignment: CDR1 MGHRA and CDR2 YSYEKL. CDR3 amino acids: CASSQEDPSGGPLQETQYF. The CDR3 nucleotides are TGCGCCAGCAGCCAAGAGGACCCTAGCGGGGGGCCTCTCCAAGAGACCCAGTACTTC.

This clonotype turned up a few times. The chain combines TRBV29-1 with TRBJ2-5; D ambiguous. CDR3 size: 12 residues. The germline gives CDR1 SQVTM, CDR2 ANQGSEA. Between the trimmed V and J ends, which lost 3 bases and 2 bases, there was a span of 7 bases. The CDR3 spells CSVDGAQETQYF. CDR3 DNA: TGCAGCGTTGACGGCGCACAAGAGACCCAGTACTTC.

This clonotype was observed at least ten times. CDR3 coding DNA: TGTGCCAGCAGCCCGGAAGGACAGGGGGGAGAGACCCAGTACTTC. Its translation is CASSPEGQGGETQYF. This chain connects TRBV9 to TRBJ2-5, with TRBD1 identical over 10 bases. The CDR3 covers 15 residues. Germline values: CDR1 SGDLS, CDR2 YYNGEE. Trimming at V came to 4 bases and at J to 4 bases, leaving 7 bases not matched to a gene.

The chain is built from TRBV29-1 and TRBJ2-1; D is ambiguous. The CDR3 runs 11 residues. Germline V lookup: CDR1 SQVTM, CDR2 ANQGSEA. With 6 bases removed from V and 7 bases from J, the gap between germline ends came to 10 bases. CDR3 sequence reads: CSVPQPNEQFF. The CDR3 DNA reads as TGCAGCGTCCCCCAGCCGAATGAGCAGTTCTTC.

This rearrangement joins TRBV18 to TRBJ2-7; a weak D match, TRBD1 (6 bases). CDR1 and CDR2 (germline): KGHSH, LQKENI. V shed 5 bases and J shed 2 bases, with 7 bases lying between them. CDR3 size: 12 residues. Written as DNA, the CDR3 is TGTGCCAGCTCAAAGGGGGCCTACGAGCAGTACTTC. It yields the protein CASSKGAYEQYF.

This clonotype was picked up a small number of times. The rearrangement joins TRBV18 to TRBJ2-1; 10 bases line up with TRBD2. The V gene's germline CDR1 is KGHSH and CDR2 LQKENI. The CDR3 is made up of 15 amino acids. V lost 3 bases, J lost 5 bases, and 4 bases stayed unmatched. The CDR3 DNA is TGTGCCAGCTCACCGGCTAGCGGGGGAAACAATGAGCAGTTCTTC. It translates to CASSPASGGNNEQFF.

This clonotype was picked up a small number of times. V and J are TRBV5-4 and TRBJ2-1, with 7 bases identical to TRBD1. Per the germline V gene, CDR1 is SGHNT and CDR2 is YYREEE (reference sequence). CDR3 size: 15 residues. V was pared by 3 bases and J by 7 bases, with 10 bases of the junction left unmatched. CDR3 DNA sequence: TGTGCCAGCAGCTCCGGACAGGTGGTCGGAAATGAGCAGTTCTTC. Translating it yields CASSSGQVVGNEQFF.

The chain employs TRBV7-2 and TRBJ2-1, with a possible D match to TRBD2 (5 bases). The ends were cut back, 1 base at V and 5 bases at J, with 12 bases in the middle. The germline CDR1 and CDR2 sequences are SGHTA and FQGNSA. CDR3 length equals 15 residues. The CDR3 spells CASSLEGLDDNEQFF. For the CDR3, the DNA is TGTGCCAGCAGCTTAGAAGGACTGGACGACAATGAGCAGTTCTTC.

This clonotype came up a few times. This sequence joins TRBV2 and TRBJ2-3, with 7 bases matching TRBD2. Trimming took 5 bases from V and 1 from J; bases not matched to a gene: 9. Per germline, CDR1 SNHLY and CDR2 FYNNEI. CDR3 length: 16 amino acids. The CDR3 reads CASSLRGGGGTDTQYF. CDR3 coding DNA: TGTGCCAGCAGTCTGAGGGGCGGGGGAGGCACAGATACGCAGTATTTT. The entire variable domain, with the rest obtained from reference TRBV2 and TRBJ2-3, is as follows: EPEVTQTPSHQVTQMGQEVILRCVPISNHLYFYWYRQILGQKVEFLVSFYNNEISEKSEIFDDQFSVERPDGSNFTLKIRSTKLEDSAMYFCASSLRGGGGTDTQYFGPGTRLTVL.